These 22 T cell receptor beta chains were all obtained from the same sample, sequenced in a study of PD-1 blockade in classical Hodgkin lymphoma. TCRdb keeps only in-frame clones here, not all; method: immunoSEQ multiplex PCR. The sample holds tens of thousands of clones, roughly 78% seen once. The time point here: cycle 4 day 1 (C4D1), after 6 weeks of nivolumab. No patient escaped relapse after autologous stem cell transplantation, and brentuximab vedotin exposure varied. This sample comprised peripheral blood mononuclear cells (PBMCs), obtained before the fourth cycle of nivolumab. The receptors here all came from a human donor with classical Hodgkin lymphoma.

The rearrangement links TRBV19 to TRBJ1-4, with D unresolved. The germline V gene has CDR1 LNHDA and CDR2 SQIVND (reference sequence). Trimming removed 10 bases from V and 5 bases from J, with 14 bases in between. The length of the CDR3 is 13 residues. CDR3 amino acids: CATSAGLNEKLFF. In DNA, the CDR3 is TGTGCCACTTCGGCAGGACTCAATGAAAAACTGTTTTTT. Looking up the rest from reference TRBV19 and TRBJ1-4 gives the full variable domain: DGGITQSPKYLFRKEGQNVTLSCEQNLNHDAMYWYRQDPGQGLRLIYYSQIVNDFQKGDIAEGYSVSREKKESFPLTVTSAQKNPTAFYLCATSAGLNEKLFFGSGTQLSVL.

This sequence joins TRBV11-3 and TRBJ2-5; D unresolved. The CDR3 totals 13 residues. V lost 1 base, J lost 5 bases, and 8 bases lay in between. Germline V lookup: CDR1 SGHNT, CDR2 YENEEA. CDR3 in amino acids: CASSLARLETQYF. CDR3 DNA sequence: TGTGCCAGCAGCTTAGCCCGATTGGAGACCCAGTACTTC.

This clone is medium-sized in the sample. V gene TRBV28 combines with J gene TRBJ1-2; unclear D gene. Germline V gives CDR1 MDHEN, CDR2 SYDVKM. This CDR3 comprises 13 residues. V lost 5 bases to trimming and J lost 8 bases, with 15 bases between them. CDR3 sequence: CASSTHLQGGYTF. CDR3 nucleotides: TGTGCCAGCAGTACACACCTACAAGGAGGCTACACCTTC.

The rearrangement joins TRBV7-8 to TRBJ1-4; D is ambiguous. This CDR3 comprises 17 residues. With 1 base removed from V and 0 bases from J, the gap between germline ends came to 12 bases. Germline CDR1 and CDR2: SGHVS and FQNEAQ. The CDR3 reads CASSLVLGRTTNEKLFF. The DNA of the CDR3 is TGTGCCAGCAGCTTAGTGCTCGGACGTACAACTAATGAAAAACTGTTTTTT.

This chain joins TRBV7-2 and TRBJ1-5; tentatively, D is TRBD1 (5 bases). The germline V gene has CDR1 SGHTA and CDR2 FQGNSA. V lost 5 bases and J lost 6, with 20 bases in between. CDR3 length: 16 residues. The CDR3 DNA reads TGTGCCAGCAGCCCGTATCTCGGGGGGGAAAGTCAGCCCCAGCATTTT. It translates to CASSPYLGGESQPQHF.

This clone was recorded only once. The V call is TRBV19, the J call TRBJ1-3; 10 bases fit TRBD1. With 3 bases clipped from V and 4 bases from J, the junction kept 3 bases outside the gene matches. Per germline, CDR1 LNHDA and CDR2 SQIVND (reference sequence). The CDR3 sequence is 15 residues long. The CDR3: CASSIRDRGGNTIYF. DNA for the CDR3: TGTGCCAGTAGTATTAGGGACAGGGGAGGAAACACCATATATTTT.

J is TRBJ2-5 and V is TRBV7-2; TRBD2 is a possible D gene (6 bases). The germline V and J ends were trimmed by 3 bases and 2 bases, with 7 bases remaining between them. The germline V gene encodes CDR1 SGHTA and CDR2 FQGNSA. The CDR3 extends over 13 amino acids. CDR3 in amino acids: CASSFGGQETQYF. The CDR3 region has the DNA TGTGCCAGCAGCTTTGGGGGGCAAGAGACCCAGTACTTC.

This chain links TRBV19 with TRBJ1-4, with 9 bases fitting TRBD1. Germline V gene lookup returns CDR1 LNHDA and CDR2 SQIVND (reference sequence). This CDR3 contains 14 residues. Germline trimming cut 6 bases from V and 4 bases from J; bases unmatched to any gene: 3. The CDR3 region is CASRDRGVNEKLFF. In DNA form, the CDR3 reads TGTGCCAGTAGGGACAGGGGAGTTAATGAAAAACTGTTTTTT.

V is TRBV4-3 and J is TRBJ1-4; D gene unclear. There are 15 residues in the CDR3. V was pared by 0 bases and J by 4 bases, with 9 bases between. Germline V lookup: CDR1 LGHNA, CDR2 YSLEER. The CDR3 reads CASSQEVSFNEKLFF. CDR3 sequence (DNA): TGCGCCAGCAGCCAAGAGGTCAGCTTTAATGAAAAACTGTTTTTT.

The CDR3 here is CASSWGGQYAGNTIYF. The DNA of the CDR3 is TGTGCCAGCAGCTGGGGCGGGCAGTATGCAGGAAACACCATATATTTT. V and J are TRBV5-6 and TRBJ1-3; D is perhaps TRBD1 (5 bases). The germline V gene encodes CDR1 SGHDT and CDR2 YYEEEE. V shed 3 bases and J shed 4 bases, with 17 bases lying between them. There are 16 residues in the CDR3.

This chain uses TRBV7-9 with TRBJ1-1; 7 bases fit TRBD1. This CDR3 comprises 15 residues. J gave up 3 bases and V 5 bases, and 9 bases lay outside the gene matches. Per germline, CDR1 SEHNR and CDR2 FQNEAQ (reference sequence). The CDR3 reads CASSENRGGDTEAFF. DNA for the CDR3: TGTGCCAGCAGCGAAAACAGGGGAGGGGACACTGAAGCTTTCTTT.

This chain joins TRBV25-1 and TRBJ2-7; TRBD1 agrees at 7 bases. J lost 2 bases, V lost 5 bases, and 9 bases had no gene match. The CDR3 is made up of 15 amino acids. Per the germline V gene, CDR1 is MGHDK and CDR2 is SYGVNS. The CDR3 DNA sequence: TGTGCCAGCAGTAGATCCGGGACAGTTACCTACGAGCAGTACTTC. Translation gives CASSRSGTVTYEQYF.

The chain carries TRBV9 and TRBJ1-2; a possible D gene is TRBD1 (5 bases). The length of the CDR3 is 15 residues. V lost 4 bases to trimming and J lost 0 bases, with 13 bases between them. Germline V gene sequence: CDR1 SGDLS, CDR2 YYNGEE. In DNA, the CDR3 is TGTGCCAGCAGCCCAAGGACAAGTTCTAACTATGGCTACACCTTC. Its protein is CASSPRTSSNYGYTF.

CDR3 protein: CASSLDFYEQYF. CDR3 sequence (DNA): TGTGCCAGCAGCCTGGACTTCTACGAGCAGTACTTC. This chain uses TRBV7-9 with TRBJ2-7, with a weak D call TRBD2 (5 bases). V was trimmed by 5 bases and J by 3 bases, leaving 8 bases between them. CDR1 and CDR2 (germline): SEHNR, FQNEAQ (reference sequence). The CDR3 is 12 residues long.

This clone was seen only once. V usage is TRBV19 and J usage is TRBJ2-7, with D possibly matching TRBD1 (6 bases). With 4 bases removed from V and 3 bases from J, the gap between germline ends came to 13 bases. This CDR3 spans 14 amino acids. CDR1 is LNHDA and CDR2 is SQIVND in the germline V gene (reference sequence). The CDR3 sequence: CASSNPGHHYEQYF. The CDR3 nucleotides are TGTGCCAGTAGTAATCCGGGACACCACTACGAGCAGTACTTC.

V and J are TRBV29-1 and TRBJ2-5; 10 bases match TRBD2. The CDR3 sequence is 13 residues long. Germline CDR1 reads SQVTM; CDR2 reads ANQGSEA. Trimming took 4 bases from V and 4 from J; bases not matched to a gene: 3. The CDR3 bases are TGCAGCGTTGCTAGCGGGGGCCCAGAGACCCAGTACTTC. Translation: CSVASGGPETQYF. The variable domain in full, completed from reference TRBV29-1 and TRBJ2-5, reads SAVISQKPSRDICQRGTSLTIQCQVDSQVTMMFWYRQQPGQSLTLIATANQGSEATYESGFVIDKFPISRPNLTFSTLTVSNMSPEDSSIYLCSVASGGPETQYFGPGTRLLVL.

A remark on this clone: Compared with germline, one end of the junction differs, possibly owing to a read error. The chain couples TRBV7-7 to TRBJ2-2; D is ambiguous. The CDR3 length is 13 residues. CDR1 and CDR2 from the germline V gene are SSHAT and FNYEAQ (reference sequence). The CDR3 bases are TGTGCTAGCAGCTCGTACTCCACCGGGGAGCTGTTTTTT. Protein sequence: CASSSYSTGELFF.

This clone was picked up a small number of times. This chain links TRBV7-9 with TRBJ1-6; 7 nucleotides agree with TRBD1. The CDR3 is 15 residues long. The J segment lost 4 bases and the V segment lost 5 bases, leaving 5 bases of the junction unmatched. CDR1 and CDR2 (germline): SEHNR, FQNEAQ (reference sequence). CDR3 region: CASSARDSYNSPLHF. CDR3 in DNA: TGTGCCAGCAGCGCAAGGGACAGTTATAATTCACCCCTCCACTTT.

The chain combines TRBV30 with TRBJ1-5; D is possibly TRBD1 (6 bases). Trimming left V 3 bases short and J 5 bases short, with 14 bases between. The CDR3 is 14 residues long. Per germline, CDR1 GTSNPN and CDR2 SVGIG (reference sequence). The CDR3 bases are TGTGCCTGGAGAACTTGGGGGGCGGATCAGCCCCAGCATTTT. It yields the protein CAWRTWGADQPQHF. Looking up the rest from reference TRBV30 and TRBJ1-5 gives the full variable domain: SQTIHQWPATLVQPVGSPLSLECTVEGTSNPNLYWYRQAAGRGLQLLFYSVGIGQISSEVPQNLSASRPQDRQFILSSKKLLLSDSGFYLCAWRTWGADQPQHFGDGTRLSIL.

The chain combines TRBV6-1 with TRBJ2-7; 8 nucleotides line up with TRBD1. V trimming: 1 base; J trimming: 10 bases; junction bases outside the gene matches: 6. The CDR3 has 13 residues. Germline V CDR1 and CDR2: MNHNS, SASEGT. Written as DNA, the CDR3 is TGTGCCAGCAGTGAAGTGAGAGACAGGGGTCAGTACTTC. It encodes CASSEVRDRGQYF.

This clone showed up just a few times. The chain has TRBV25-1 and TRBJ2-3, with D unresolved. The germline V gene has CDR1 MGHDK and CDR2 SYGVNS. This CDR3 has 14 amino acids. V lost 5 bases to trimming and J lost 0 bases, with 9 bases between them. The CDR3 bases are TGTGCCAGCAGTAGCTTTCCTAGCACAGATACGCAGTATTTT. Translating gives CASSSFPSTDTQYF.

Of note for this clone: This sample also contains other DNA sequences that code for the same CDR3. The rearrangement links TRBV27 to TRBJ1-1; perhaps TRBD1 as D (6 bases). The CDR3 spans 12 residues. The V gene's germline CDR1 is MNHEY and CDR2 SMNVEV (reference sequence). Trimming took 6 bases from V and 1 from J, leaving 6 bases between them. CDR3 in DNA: TGTGCCAGCAGGACAGGGAACACTGAAGCTTTCTTT. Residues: CASRTGNTEAFF.